This T cell receptor beta chain was found in a study of T cell repertoires in cytomegalovirus infection. About the study: The study used recently identified HLA-C-restricted and well-studied HLA-B-restricted CMV epitopes. Carrying CMV and the relevant HLA type showed in public TCR beta signatures.

V lost 4 bases and J lost 9; bases outside the gene matches: 11. The CDR3 length is 15 residues. Germline lookup yields CDR1 ENHRY and CDR2 SYGVKD. TCRdb called the reads again in MiXCR, with one record for every CDR3 protein. The data contain 40,000 to 55,000 distinct CDR3 sequences, 20% of them seen just once; the ten biggest clones take up around 27%. Of note for this clonotype: No antigen is known for it.

The chain combines TRBV10-3 with TRBJ2-1, with 8 bases lining up with TRBD2. The TCR comes from a human donor in good health (CMV status not recorded). Some clones in this sample may be carry-over from other donors' samples. The specimen comprised CD8+ T cells from cultured PBMCs, sampled from culture after CMV antigen stimulation. The DNA of the CDR3 is TGTGCCATCAGTGGTAATTCGGGAGGGTCTAGTGAGCAGTTCTTC. Its translation is CAISGNSGGSSEQFF.